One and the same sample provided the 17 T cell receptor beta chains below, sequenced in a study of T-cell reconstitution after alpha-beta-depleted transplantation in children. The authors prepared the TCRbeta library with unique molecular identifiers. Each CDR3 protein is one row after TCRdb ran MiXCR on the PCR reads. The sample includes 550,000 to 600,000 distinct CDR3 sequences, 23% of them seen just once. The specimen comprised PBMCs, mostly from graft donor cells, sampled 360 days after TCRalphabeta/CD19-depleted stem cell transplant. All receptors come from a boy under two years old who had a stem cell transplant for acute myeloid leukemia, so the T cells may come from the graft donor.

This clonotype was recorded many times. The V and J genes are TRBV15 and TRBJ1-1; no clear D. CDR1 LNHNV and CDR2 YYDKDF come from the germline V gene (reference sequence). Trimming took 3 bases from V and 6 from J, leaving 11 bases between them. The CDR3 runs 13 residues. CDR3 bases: TGTGCCACCAGCAGGAGCCAATGGTCTGAAGCTTTCTTT. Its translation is CATSRSQWSEAFF.

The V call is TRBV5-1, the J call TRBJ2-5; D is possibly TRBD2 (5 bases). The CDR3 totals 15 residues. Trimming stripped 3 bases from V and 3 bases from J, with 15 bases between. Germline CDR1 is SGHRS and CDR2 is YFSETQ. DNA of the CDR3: TGCGCCAGCAGCTGGGTGGGGAGAGATAAAGAGACCCAGTACTTC. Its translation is CASSWVGRDKETQYF.

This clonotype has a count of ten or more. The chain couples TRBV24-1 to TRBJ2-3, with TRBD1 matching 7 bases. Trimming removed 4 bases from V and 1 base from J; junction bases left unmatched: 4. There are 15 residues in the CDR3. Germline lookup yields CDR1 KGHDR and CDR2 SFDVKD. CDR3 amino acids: CATSDNGQGTDTQYF. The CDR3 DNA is TGTGCCACCAGTGACAACGGACAGGGCACAGATACGCAGTATTTT.

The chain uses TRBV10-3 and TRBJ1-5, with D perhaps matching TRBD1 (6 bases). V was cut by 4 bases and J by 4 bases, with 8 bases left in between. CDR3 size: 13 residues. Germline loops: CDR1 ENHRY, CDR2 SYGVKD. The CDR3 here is CAISVGQNQPQHF. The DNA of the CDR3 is TGTGCCATCAGTGTGGGACAAAATCAGCCCCAGCATTTT.

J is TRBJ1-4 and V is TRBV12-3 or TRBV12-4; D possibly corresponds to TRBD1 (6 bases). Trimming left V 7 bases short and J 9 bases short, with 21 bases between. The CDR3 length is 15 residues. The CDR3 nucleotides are TGTGCCAGCACCCCGGAGGGGGACATCCTCCAAAAACTGTTTTTT. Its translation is CASTPEGDILQKLFF.

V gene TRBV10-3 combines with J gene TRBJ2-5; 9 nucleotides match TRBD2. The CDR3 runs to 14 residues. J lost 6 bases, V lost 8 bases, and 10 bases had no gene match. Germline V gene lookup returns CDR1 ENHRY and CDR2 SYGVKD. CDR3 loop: CAIAVGGGAQTQYF. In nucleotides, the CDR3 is TGTGCCATCGCCGTCGGCGGGGGGGCGCAGACCCAGTACTTC.

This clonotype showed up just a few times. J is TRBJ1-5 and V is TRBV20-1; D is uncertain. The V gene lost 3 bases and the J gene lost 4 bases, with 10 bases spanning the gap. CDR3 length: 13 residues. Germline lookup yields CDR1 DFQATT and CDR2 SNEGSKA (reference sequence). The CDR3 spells CSASLGLNQPQHF. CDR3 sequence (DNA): TGCAGTGCTAGTTTAGGCCTGAATCAGCCCCAGCATTTT.

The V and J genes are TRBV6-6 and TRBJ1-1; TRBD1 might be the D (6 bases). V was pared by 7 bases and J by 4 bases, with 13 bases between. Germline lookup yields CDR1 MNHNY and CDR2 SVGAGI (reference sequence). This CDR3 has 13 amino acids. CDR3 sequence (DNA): TGTGCCAGCACCTACAGGGAGGGCACTGAAGCTTTCTTT. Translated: CASTYREGTEAFF.

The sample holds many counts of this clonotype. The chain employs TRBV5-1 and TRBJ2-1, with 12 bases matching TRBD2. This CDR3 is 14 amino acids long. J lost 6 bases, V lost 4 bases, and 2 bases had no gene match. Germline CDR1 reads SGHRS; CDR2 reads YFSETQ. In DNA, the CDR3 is TGCGCCAGCAGCAGGACTAGCGGGGCCAATGAGCAGTTCTTC. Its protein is CASSRTSGANEQFF.

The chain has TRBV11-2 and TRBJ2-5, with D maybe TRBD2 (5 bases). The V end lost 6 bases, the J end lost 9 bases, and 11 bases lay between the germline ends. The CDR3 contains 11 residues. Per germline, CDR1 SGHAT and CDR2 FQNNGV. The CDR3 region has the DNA TGTGCCAGCAGTCGAGCCGGGGCCCAGTACTTC. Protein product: CASSRAGAQYF.

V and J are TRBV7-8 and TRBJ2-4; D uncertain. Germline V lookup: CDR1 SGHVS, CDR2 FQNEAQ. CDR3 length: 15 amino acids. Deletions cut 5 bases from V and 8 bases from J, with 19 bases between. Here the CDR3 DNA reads TGTGCCAGCAGCCCGAGACTGAACTCTAGGGACATTCAGTACTTC. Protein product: CASSPRLNSRDIQYF.

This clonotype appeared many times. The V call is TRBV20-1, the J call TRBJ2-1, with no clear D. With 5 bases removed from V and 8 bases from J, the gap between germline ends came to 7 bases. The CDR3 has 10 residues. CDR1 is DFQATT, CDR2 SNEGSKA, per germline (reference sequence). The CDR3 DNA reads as TGCAGTGCTCAGATGGATGAGCAGTTCTTC. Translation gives CSAQMDEQFF.

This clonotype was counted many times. This chain's CDR3 is CASSRGVTEAFF. The CDR3 bases are TGTGCCAGCAGCCGAGGCGTGACTGAAGCTTTCTTT. V usage is TRBV16 and J usage is TRBJ1-1; D is unclear. The CDR3 extends over 12 amino acids. V lost 4 bases and J lost 5, with 8 bases in between. CDR1 is KGHSY, CDR2 FQNENV, per germline.

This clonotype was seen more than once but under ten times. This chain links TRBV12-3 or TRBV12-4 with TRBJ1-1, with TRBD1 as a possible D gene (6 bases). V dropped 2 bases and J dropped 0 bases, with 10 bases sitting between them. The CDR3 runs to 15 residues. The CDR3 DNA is TGTGCCAGCAGTTTAAGGGGGGCCCTGAACACTGAAGCTTTCTTT. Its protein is CASSLRGALNTEAFF.

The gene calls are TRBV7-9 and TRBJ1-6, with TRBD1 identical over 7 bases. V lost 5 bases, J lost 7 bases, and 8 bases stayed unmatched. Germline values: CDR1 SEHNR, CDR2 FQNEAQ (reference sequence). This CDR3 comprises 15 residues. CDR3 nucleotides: TGTGCCAGCAGCCTCTGGACAGGTAGAAATTCACCCCTCCACTTT. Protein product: CASSLWTGRNSPLHF.

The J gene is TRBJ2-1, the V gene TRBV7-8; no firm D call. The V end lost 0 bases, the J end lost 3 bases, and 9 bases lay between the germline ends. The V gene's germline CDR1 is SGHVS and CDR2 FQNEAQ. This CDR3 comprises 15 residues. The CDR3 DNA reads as TGTGCCAGCAGCTTAGCGTTAGCCGACTACAATGAGCAGTTCTTC. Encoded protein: CASSLALADYNEQFF. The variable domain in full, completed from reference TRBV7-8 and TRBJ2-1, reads GAGVSQSPRYKVAKRGQDVALRCDPISGHVSLFWYQQALGQGPEFLTYFQNEAQLDKSGLPSDRFFAERPEGSVSTLKIQRTQQEDSAVYLCASSLALADYNEQFFGPGTRLTVL.

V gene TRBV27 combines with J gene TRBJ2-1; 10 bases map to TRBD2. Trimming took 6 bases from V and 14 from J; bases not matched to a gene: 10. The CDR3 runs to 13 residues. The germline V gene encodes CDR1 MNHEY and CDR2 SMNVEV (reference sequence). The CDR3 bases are TGTGCCAGCAGGGTCTCTAGCGGGGGAGTGAAGTTCTTC. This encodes CASRVSSGGVKFF.